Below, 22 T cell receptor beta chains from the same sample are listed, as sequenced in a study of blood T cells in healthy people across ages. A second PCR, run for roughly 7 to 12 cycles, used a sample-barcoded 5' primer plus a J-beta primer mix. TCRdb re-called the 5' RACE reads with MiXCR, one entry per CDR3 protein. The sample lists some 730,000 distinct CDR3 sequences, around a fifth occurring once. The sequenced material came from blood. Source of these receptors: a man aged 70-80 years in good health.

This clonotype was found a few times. The CDR3 loop is CASSLNGPYEQYF. For the CDR3, the DNA is TGTGCCAGCAGCTTAAACGGGCCCTACGAGCAGTACTTC. This chain joins TRBV7-9 and TRBJ2-7; D gene ambiguous. Germline-derived CDR1 and CDR2 are SEHNR and FQNEAQ (reference sequence). Between the trimmed V and J ends, which lost 2 bases and 2 bases, there was a span of 7 bases. This CDR3 region has 13 residues.

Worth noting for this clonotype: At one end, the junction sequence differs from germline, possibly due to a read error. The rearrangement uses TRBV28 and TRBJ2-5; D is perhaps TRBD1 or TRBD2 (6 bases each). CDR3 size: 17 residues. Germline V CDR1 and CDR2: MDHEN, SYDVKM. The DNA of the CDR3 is TGTGCCGGCAGTTACGGGCGGGACACCACGATCCAAGAGACCCAGTACTTC. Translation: CAGSYGRDTTIQETQYF. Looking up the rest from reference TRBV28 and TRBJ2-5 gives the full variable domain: DVKVTQSSRYLVKRTGEKVFLECVQDMDHENMFWYRQDPGLGLRLIYFSYDVKMKEKGDIPEGYSVSREKKERFSLILESASTNQTSMYLCAGSYGRDTTIQETQYFGPGTRLLVL.

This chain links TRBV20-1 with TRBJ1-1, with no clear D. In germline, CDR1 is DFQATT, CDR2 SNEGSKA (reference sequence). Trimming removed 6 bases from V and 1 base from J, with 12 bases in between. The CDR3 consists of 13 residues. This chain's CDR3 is CSAHPRQNTEAFF. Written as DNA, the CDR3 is TGCAGTGCCCATCCCCGACAGAACACTGAAGCTTTCTTT.

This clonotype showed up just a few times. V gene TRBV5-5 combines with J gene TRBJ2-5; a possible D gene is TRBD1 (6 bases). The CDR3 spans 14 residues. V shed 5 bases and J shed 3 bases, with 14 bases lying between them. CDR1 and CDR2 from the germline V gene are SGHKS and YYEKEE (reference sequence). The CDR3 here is CASSLPRTEETQYF. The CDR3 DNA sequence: TGTGCCAGCAGTCTCCCCCGGACAGAAGAGACCCAGTACTTC.

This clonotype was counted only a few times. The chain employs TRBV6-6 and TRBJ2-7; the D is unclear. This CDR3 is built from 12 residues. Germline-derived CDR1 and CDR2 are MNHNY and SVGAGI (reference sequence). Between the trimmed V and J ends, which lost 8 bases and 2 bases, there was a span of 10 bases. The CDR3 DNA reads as TGTGCCAGCCACGGACCTACCTACGAGCAGTACTTC. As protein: CASHGPTYEQYF.

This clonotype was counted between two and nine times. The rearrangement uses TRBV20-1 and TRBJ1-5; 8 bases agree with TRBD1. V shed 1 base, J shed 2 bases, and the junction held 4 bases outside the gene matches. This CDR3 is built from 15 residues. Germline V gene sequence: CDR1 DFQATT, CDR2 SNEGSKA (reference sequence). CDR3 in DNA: TGCAGTGCTAGAGCAGGGGGCATACGCAATCAGCCCCAGCATTTT. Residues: CSARAGGIRNQPQHF.

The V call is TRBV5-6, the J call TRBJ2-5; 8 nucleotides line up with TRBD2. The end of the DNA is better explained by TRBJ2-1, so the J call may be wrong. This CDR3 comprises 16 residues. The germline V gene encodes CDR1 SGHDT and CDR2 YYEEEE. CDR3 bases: TGTGCCAGCAGCTTGGGGGGACTAGGTATGTCCAATGAGCAGTTCTTC. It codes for CASSLGGLGMSNEQFF.

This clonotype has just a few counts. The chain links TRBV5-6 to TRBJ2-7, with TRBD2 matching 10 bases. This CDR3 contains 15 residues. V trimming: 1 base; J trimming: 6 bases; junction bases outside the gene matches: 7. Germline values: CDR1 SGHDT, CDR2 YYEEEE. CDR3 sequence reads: CASSLLEAGGREQYV. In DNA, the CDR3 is TGTGCCAGCAGCTTGCTGGAAGCGGGAGGGCGCGAGCAGTACGTC.

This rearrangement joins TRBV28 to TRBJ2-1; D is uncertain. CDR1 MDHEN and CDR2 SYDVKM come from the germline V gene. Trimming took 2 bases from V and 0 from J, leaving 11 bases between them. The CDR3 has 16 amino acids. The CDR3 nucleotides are TGTGCCAGCAGTTTACCTAAGATTCACTCCTACAATGAGCAGTTCTTC. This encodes CASSLPKIHSYNEQFF. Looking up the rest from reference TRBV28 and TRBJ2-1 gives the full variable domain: DVKVTQSSRYLVKRTGEKVFLECVQDMDHENMFWYRQDPGLGLRLIYFSYDVKMKEKGDIPEGYSVSREKKERFSLILESASTNQTSMYLCASSLPKIHSYNEQFFGPGTRLTVL.

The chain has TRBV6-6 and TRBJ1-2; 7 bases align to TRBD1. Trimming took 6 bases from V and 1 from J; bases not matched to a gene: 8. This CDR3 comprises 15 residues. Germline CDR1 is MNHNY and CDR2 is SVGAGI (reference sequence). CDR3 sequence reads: CASSLRQGLNYGYTF. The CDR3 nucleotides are TGTGCCAGCAGCCTAAGACAGGGACTTAACTATGGCTACACCTTC.

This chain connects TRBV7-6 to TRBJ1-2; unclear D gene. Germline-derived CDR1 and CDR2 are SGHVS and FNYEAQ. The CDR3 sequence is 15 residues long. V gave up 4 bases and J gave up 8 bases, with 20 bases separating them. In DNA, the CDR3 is TGTGCCAGCAGCTCTACCTCGGGTGGGGAGTTCGGCTACACCTTC. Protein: CASSSTSGGEFGYTF. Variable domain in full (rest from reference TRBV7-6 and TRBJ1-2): GAGVSQSPRYKVTKRGQDVALRCDPISGHVSLYWYRQALGQGPEFLTYFNYEAQQDKSGLPNDRFSAERPEGSISTLTIQRTEQRDSAMYRCASSSTSGGEFGYTFGSGTRLTVV.

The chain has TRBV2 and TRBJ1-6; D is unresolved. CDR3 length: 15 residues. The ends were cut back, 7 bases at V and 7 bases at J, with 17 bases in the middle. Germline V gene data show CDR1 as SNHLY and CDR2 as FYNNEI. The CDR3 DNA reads TGTGCCAGCATTATCGACGGCGCAGGAAATTCACCCCTCCACTTT. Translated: CASIIDGAGNSPLHF.

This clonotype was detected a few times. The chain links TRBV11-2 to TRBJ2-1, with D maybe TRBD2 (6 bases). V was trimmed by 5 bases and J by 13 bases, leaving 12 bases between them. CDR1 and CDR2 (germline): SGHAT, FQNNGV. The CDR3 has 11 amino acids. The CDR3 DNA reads TGTGCCAGCAGCATACAAGGGACTCAGTTCTTC. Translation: CASSIQGTQFF.

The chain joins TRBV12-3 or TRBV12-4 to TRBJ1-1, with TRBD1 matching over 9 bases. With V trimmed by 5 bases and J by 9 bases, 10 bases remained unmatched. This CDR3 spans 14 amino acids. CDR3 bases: TGTGCCAGCAGTGGGACAGGGTGGGGTTCCCAAGCTTTCTTT. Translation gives CASSGTGWGSQAFF.

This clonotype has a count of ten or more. CDR3 nucleotide sequence: TGCAGCGTTGCTCTCTTTCAGGGCAATGAGCAGTTCTTC. Amino acid sequence: CSVALFQGNEQFF. The rearrangement joins TRBV29-1 to TRBJ2-5, with D possibly matching TRBD1 (5 bases). The end of the DNA fits TRBJ2-1 better, so the J call may be wrong. The CDR3 runs 13 residues. Germline V gene data show CDR1 as SQVTM and CDR2 as ANQGSEA.

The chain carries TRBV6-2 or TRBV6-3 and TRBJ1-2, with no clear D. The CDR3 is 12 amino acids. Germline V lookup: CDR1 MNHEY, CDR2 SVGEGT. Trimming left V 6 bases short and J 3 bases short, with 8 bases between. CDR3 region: CASSRIYYGYTF. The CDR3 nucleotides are TGTGCCAGCAGCCGGATTTACTATGGCTACACCTTC.

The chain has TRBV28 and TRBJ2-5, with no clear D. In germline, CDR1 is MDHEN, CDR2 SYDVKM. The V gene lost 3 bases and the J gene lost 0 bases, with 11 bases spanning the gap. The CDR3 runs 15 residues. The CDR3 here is CASSFDNVYQETQYF. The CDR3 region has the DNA TGTGCCAGCAGTTTCGACAATGTGTACCAAGAGACCCAGTACTTC.

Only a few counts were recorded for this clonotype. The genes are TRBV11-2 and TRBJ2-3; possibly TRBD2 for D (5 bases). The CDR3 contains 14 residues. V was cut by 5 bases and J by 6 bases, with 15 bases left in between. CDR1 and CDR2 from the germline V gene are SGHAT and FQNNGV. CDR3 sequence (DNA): TGTGCCAGCAGCCCGGGTCGTAGCGTGGATACGCAGTATTTT. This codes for CASSPGRSVDTQYF.

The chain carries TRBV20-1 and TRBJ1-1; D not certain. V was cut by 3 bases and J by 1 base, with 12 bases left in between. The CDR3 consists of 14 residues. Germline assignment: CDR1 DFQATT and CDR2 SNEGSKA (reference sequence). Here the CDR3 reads CSASLPSGNTEAFF. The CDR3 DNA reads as TGCAGTGCTAGCCTCCCTTCGGGGAACACTGAAGCTTTCTTT.

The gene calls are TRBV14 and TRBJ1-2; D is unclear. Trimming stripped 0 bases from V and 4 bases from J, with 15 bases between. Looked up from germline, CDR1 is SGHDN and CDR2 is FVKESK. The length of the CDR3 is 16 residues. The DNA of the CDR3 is TGTGCCAGCAGCCAAGATCTGGGCAGCTGGGGCTATGGCTACACCTTC. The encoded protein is CASSQDLGSWGYGYTF.

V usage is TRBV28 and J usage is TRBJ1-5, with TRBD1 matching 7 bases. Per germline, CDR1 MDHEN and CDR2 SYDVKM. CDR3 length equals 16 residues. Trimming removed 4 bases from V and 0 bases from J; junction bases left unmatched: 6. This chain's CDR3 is CASSSLDRTSNQPQHF. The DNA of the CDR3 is TGTGCCAGCAGTTCCTTGGACAGGACTAGCAATCAGCCCCAGCATTTT.

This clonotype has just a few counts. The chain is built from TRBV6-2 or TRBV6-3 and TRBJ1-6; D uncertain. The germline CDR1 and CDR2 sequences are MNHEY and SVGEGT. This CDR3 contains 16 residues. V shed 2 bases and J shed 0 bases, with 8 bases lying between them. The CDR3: CASSYGKSSYNSPLHF. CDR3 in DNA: TGTGCCAGCAGTTACGGGAAGAGCTCCTATAATTCACCCCTCCACTTT.